One and the same sample provided the 22 T cell receptor beta chains below, sequenced in a study of T cells in Graves' hyperthyroidism and ophthalmopathy. The source material, RNA transcripts, was used to amplify TCR beta CDR3 regions. The HTBI primer set drove a first-round RT-PCR of the TCR CDR3. TCRdb reprocessed the multiplex PCR reads via MiXCR and lists one record per CDR3 protein. This table has about 400,000 distinct CDR3 sequences, over 11% appearing once. Material for sequencing was blood. These receptor sequences come from a man over 45 with Graves' ophthalmopathy.

Ten or more counts support this clonotype. This chain connects TRBV30 to TRBJ1-2, with D unclear. This CDR3 contains 13 residues. Per the germline V gene, CDR1 is GTSNPN and CDR2 is SVGIG (reference sequence). Between the trimmed V and J ends, which lost 1 base and 4 bases, there was a span of 10 bases. CDR3 protein: CAWSAGQPYGYTF. The DNA of the CDR3 is TGTGCCTGGAGTGCCGGGCAGCCCTATGGCTACACCTTC.

This clonotype was counted ten times or more. The chain recombines TRBV20-1 with TRBJ2-5; no firm D call. V was trimmed by 4 bases and J by 3 bases, leaving 15 bases between them. Germline assignment: CDR1 DFQATT and CDR2 SNEGSKA (reference sequence). CDR3 length: 14 residues. The CDR3 nucleotides are TGCAGTGCTATTTACCCTCGACGGGAAGAGACCCAGTACTTC. Protein: CSAIYPRREETQYF.

This clonotype was seen at least ten times. The rearrangement links TRBV30 to TRBJ2-1; 9 bases line up with TRBD1. CDR1 GTSNPN and CDR2 SVGIG come from the germline V gene (reference sequence). V gave up 1 base and J gave up 8 bases; unmatched junction bases: 9. The CDR3 sequence is 15 residues long. The CDR3 sequence is CAWSEGQGLGYEQFF. Here the CDR3 DNA reads TGTGCCTGGAGTGAGGGACAGGGTCTCGGATATGAGCAGTTCTTC.

The chain recombines TRBV7-8 with TRBJ2-1; D gene unclear. CDR1 is SGHVS, CDR2 FQNEAQ, per germline. CDR3 length: 15 residues. The V and J ends lost 6 bases and 0 bases respectively, with 12 bases between them. CDR3 coding DNA: TGTGCCAGCAGTTTAAGGGTGACCTCCTACAATGAGCAGTTCTTC. Protein: CASSLRVTSYNEQFF.

This clonotype was seen repeatedly, ten times or more. The chain couples TRBV7-8 to TRBJ2-3; D possibly matches TRBD1 or TRBD2 (5 bases each). Trimming pared 5 bases from V and 0 bases from J, leaving 15 bases between. The germline V gene has CDR1 SGHVS and CDR2 FQNEAQ. The CDR3 is 16 amino acids. In DNA form, the CDR3 reads TGTGCCAGCAGCCTATTACTCGGGGCTAGCACAGATACGCAGTATTTT. Its protein product is CASSLLLGASTDTQYF.

This clonotype appeared many times. This chain joins TRBV24-1 and TRBJ1-5, with D perhaps TRBD1 (6 bases). With 4 bases removed from V and 3 bases from J, the gap between germline ends came to 15 bases. The CDR3 runs to 16 residues. CDR1 and CDR2 (germline): KGHDR, SFDVKD. This chain's CDR3 is CATSDSLKGDNQPQHF. CDR3 DNA: TGTGCCACCAGTGACTCCCTCAAGGGGGACAATCAGCCCCAGCATTTT.

The J gene is TRBJ1-4, the V gene TRBV7-9; D is uncertain. The CDR3 runs 15 residues. With 1 base removed from V and 4 bases from J, the gap between germline ends came to 10 bases. CDR1 is SEHNR and CDR2 is FQNEAQ in the germline V gene (reference sequence). The CDR3 loop reads CASSLGASINEKLFF. The CDR3 DNA is TGTGCCAGCAGCTTAGGTGCCAGTATTAATGAAAAACTGTTTTTT.

The chain joins TRBV10-3 to TRBJ1-4; 7 bases line up with TRBD1. This CDR3 is built from 16 residues. V was clipped by 4 bases and J by 3 bases; unmatched bases: 8. Germline CDR1 ENHRY, CDR2 SYGVKD. CDR3 nucleotide sequence: TGTGCCATCAGTGGACAGGGTGGAGGATCTAATGAAAAACTGTTTTTT. Residues: CAISGQGGGSNEKLFF.

Many counts were recorded for this clonotype. In nucleotides, the CDR3 is TGTGCCAGCAGTTATCAACTAGGGCCCCAAGAGACCCAGTACTTC. Its translation: CASSYQLGPQETQYF. The chain links TRBV6-1 to TRBJ2-5, with D perhaps TRBD2 (5 bases). CDR1 and CDR2 from the germline V gene are MNHNS and SASEGT. The germline V and J ends were trimmed by 5 bases and 1 base, with 14 bases remaining between them. There are 15 residues in the CDR3.

The chain is built from TRBV5-1 and TRBJ2-3, with D hard to call. The germline V and J ends were trimmed by 0 bases and 0 bases, with 11 bases remaining between them. The CDR3 has 16 residues. Looked up from germline, CDR1 is SGHRS and CDR2 is YFSETQ. The chain's CDR3 is CASSLGQLKSTDTQYF. CDR3 DNA sequence: TGCGCCAGCAGCTTGGGGCAGCTTAAAAGCACAGATACGCAGTATTTT.

The chain carries TRBV5-1 and TRBJ2-5, with D perhaps TRBD2 (5 bases). V was shortened by 4 bases and J by 4 bases, with 17 bases between the two germline ends. The V gene's germline CDR1 is SGHRS and CDR2 YFSETQ. This CDR3 comprises 15 residues. CDR3 nucleotide sequence: TGCGCCAGCAGCAGCTTGGGAGACCTTTCAGAGACCCAGTACTTC. Encoded protein: CASSSLGDLSETQYF.

In its sample, this clonotype was seen many times. The chain couples TRBV11-2 to TRBJ2-3, with D perhaps matching TRBD1 (5 bases). Trimming took off 1 base at V and 2 bases at J, with 13 bases between the two ends. Germline CDR1 SGHAT, CDR2 FQNNGV. CDR3 length: 16 amino acids. CDR3 DNA sequence: TGTGCCAGCAGCTTAGGTTCTAACAGGCACACAGATACGCAGTATTTT. Its protein product is CASSLGSNRHTDTQYF.

This clonotype came up many times. The chain has TRBV10-3 and TRBJ2-7; 9 bases fit TRBD1. There are 12 residues in the CDR3. CDR1 and CDR2 (germline): ENHRY, SYGVKD. V trimming: 6 bases; J trimming: 5 bases; junction bases outside the gene matches: 2. CDR3 in DNA: TGTGCCATCAGGGGACAGGGAAACGAGCAGTACTTC. Translated, it gives CAIRGQGNEQYF.

The chain is built from TRBV12-3 or TRBV12-4 and TRBJ2-2; D is unclear. The germline V and J ends were trimmed by 5 bases and 0 bases, with 7 bases remaining between them. CDR3 length equals 14 residues. The CDR3 sequence: CASSPAANTGELFF. CDR3 in DNA: TGTGCCAGCAGTCCGGCGGCGAACACCGGGGAGCTGTTTTTT.

This clonotype has a count of ten or more. Here the CDR3 reads CASKASGRGETQYF. CDR3 nucleotide sequence: TGTGCCAGCAAGGCTAGCGGGAGAGGAGAGACCCAGTACTTC. The chain is built from TRBV27 and TRBJ2-5; 10 bases align to TRBD2. This CDR3 comprises 14 residues. Trimming took 7 bases from V and 4 from J; bases not matched to a gene: 6. CDR1 is MNHEY, CDR2 SMNVEV, per germline (reference sequence).

The chain couples TRBV28 to TRBJ2-7; 11 nucleotides match TRBD2. Germline CDR1 and CDR2: MDHEN and SYDVKM. The junction had 5 bases not matched to a gene; V was cut back by 6 bases and J by 7 bases. The length of the CDR3 is 13 residues. The CDR3 coding sequence is TGTGCCAGCAGACCGGGACTAGCGGATGAGCAGTACTTC. Translation: CASRPGLADEQYF.

V and J are TRBV15 and TRBJ2-1; unclear D gene. Germline V CDR1 and CDR2: LNHNV, YYDKDF (reference sequence). This CDR3 comprises 14 residues. V shed 0 bases and J shed 8 bases, with 11 bases lying between them. CDR3 sequence (DNA): TGTGCCACCAGCAGAGAAGAGGTGTACTATGAGCAGTTCTTC. This translates into CATSREEVYYEQFF.

This clonotype was counted ten times or more. The rearrangement links TRBV5-1 to TRBJ1-4; D might be TRBD1 (6 bases). The CDR3 has 14 residues. Trimming took 2 bases from V and 4 from J, leaving 9 bases between them. Germline lookup yields CDR1 SGHRS and CDR2 YFSETQ. CDR3 sequence reads: CASSFTGSNEKLFF. The CDR3 region has the DNA TGCGCCAGCAGCTTTACAGGGAGTAATGAAAAACTGTTTTTT.

This clonotype showed up many times. The CDR3 DNA is TGTGCCAGCAGCCCACGAATAGTCAGGACTTACACTGAAGCTTTCTTT. This translates into CASSPRIVRTYTEAFF. The chain joins TRBV7-8 to TRBJ1-1; the D is unclear. Germline loops: CDR1 SGHVS, CDR2 FQNEAQ. The V and J ends lost 5 bases and 3 bases respectively, with 19 bases between them. CDR3 length: 16 residues. Together with reference TRBV7-8 and TRBJ1-1, the CDR3 gives the full variable domain: GAGVSQSPRYKVAKRGQDVALRCDPISGHVSLFWYQQALGQGPEFLTYFQNEAQLDKSGLPSDRFFAERPEGSVSTLKIQRTQQEDSAVYLCASSPRIVRTYTEAFFGQGTRLTVV.

The V and J genes are TRBV19 and TRBJ1-2; D gene ambiguous. Between the trimmed V and J ends, which lost 6 bases and 7 bases, there was a span of 6 bases. The germline gives CDR1 LNHDA, CDR2 SQIVND (reference sequence). The CDR3 extends over 10 amino acids. CDR3 region: CASRRSGYTF. The CDR3 coding sequence is TGTGCCAGTAGGCGAAGTGGCTACACCTTC.

The chain carries TRBV27 and TRBJ2-7, with D tentatively TRBD2 (6 bases). This CDR3 is built from 13 residues. V gave up 10 bases and J gave up 5 bases, with 18 bases separating them. Germline V gene sequence: CDR1 MNHEY, CDR2 SMNVEV (reference sequence). The CDR3 reads CAIGGAPDHEQYF. The CDR3 DNA follows: TGTGCCATCGGAGGGGCCCCCGATCACGAGCAGTACTTC.

This clonotype came up many times. The V call is TRBV12-3 or TRBV12-4, the J call TRBJ2-7; D is undetermined. The CDR3 is 15 amino acids. V was shortened by 2 bases and J by 3 bases, with 14 bases between the two germline ends. CDR3 DNA: TGTGCCAGCAGTTTAACAGCACGCCTCGACTACGAGCAGTACTTC. Translating gives CASSLTARLDYEQYF.